The 21 T cell receptor beta chains below come from one sample, sequenced in a study of blood T cell repertoires in COVID-19. Assay used: immunoSEQ multiplex PCR; TCRdb lists only in-frame clones, some missing. The repertoire holds 110,000 or so clones, with 85% as singletons. Specimen: peripheral blood. The receptor source for this set is a human donor in a cohort sampled during active COVID-19.

This clone appeared a few times. The same CDR3 can be traced to other DNA sequences in this sample. This rearrangement joins TRBV30 to TRBJ2-2; a weak D match, TRBD2 (6 bases). CDR1 and CDR2 from the germline V gene are GTSNPN and SVGIG (reference sequence). This CDR3 comprises 14 residues. V was shortened by 0 bases and J by 5 bases, with 10 bases between the two germline ends. The CDR3 DNA is TGTGCCTGGAGTGTTAGCCGGGGGACCGGGGAGCTGTTTTTT. Protein: CAWSVSRGTGELFF.

V gene TRBV12-2 combines with J gene TRBJ2-3; TRBD2 reflects the table's D call only, with no check against the DNA. TRBV12-2 is assigned pseudogene status. This CDR3 spans 14 amino acids. CDR3 in amino acids: CASSRLPGTDTQYF. CDR3 coding DNA: TGTGCAAGCTCGCGGCTCCCCGGCACAGATACGCAGTATTTT.

The J gene is TRBJ2-7, the V gene TRBV7-2; possible D gene TRBD2, 5 bases. CDR1 is SGHTA and CDR2 is FQGNSA in the germline V gene. This CDR3 comprises 14 residues. Trimming pared 1 base from V and 7 bases from J, leaving 14 bases between. The CDR3 bases are TGTGCCAGCAGCTTAGTTCGGTTCTCGGGGGAGCAGTACTTC. Translated, it gives CASSLVRFSGEQYF.

The rearrangement uses TRBV7-2 and TRBJ2-3, with 10 nucleotides matching TRBD2. The CDR3 is 15 amino acids. CDR1 is SGHTA, CDR2 FQGNSA, per germline. After removal of 5 bases from V and 2 bases from J, the junction contained 4 bases not matched to a gene. The CDR3 region has the DNA TGTGCCAGCAGCGCTAGCGGGGGTGCCACAGATACGCAGTATTTT. It is translated as CASSASGGATDTQYF.

The V gene is TRBV19, the J gene TRBJ2-6, with 8 bases matching TRBD1. In germline, CDR1 is LNHDA, CDR2 SQIVND (reference sequence). V was pared by 10 bases and J by 1 base, with 15 bases of the junction left unmatched. This CDR3 spans 18 amino acids. Here the CDR3 DNA reads TGTGCCACCAATGACAGGGGAAAATTGAGTTCTGGGGCCAACGTCCTGACTTTC. Its protein is CATNDRGKLSSGANVLTF.

The chain joins TRBV6-2 or TRBV6-3 to TRBJ2-1; TRBD2 aligns across 11 bases. CDR1 is MNHEY, CDR2 SVGEGT, per germline. J was trimmed by 6 bases and V by 6 bases; bases with no gene match: 7. The CDR3 spans 15 residues. This CDR3 is CASSLLAGGGNEQFF. CDR3 in DNA: TGTGCCAGCAGCCTGCTAGCGGGGGGCGGCAATGAGCAGTTCTTC.

The sample holds a few counts of this clone. Other DNA sequences in the sample encode the same CDR3. This chain joins TRBV4-1 and TRBJ1-3, with D perhaps matching TRBD1 (5 bases). Trimming pared 0 bases from V and 0 bases from J, leaving 6 bases between. Looked up from germline, CDR1 is MGHRA and CDR2 is YSYEKL. This CDR3 region has 15 residues. In DNA form, the CDR3 reads TGCGCCAGCAGCCAAGACAGGGTCTCTGGAAACACCATATATTTT. This translates into CASSQDRVSGNTIYF.

The chain is built from TRBV6-5 and TRBJ2-1; TRBD2 matches 7 bases. CDR1 and CDR2 from the germline V gene are MNHEY and SVGAGI. Trimming cost V 4 bases and J 3 bases; bases outside gene matches: 6. The CDR3 sequence is 15 residues long. CDR3: CASSLSGALYNEQFF. The CDR3 bases are TGTGCCAGCAGTTTAAGCGGGGCACTCTACAATGAGCAGTTCTTC.

The genes are TRBV5-1 and TRBJ1-1, with TRBD1 matching 7 bases. The CDR3 is 15 residues long. Germline values: CDR1 SGHRS, CDR2 YFSETQ. The ends lost 4 bases at V and 0 bases at J; junction bases unmatched: 6. The CDR3 sequence: CASSLGQVMNTEAFF. CDR3 nucleotide sequence: TGCGCCAGCAGCCTTGGACAGGTTATGAACACTGAAGCTTTCTTT.

The chain uses TRBV4-3 and TRBJ2-3; 9 positions agree with TRBD2. This CDR3 contains 15 residues. CDR1 is LGHNA and CDR2 is YSLEER in the germline V gene. Trimming cost V 1 base and J 4 bases; bases outside gene matches: 3. The CDR3 sequence: CASSQGSGGADTQYF. CDR3 coding DNA: TGCGCCAGCAGCCAAGGTAGCGGGGGCGCAGATACGCAGTATTTT.

This clone was found once. The chain recombines TRBV2 with TRBJ2-7; D gene uncertain. Trimming removed 2 bases from V and 0 bases from J, with 14 bases in between. The CDR3 covers 16 residues. The germline gives CDR1 SNHLY, CDR2 FYNNEI. The CDR3 DNA sequence: TGTGCCAGCAGTGAACATACGTGGGCGCGCTCCTACGAGCAGTACTTC. Encoded protein: CASSEHTWARSYEQYF.

The rearrangement uses TRBV5-4 and TRBJ2-1, with D perhaps matching TRBD2 (6 bases). The germline V gene encodes CDR1 SGHNT and CDR2 YYREEE (reference sequence). Trimming left V 0 bases short and J 9 bases short, with 13 bases between. This CDR3 contains 14 residues. The DNA of the CDR3 is TGTGCCAGCAGCTTGGTCGGGGGAACGGGTGAGCAGTTCTTC. Translating gives CASSLVGGTGEQFF.

The chain joins TRBV6-6 to TRBJ1-2, with 10 bases identical to TRBD1. The V segment lost 5 bases and the J segment 1 base; nucleotides outside the gene matches: 1. Germline V gene lookup returns CDR1 MNHNY and CDR2 SVGAGI (reference sequence). This CDR3 has 14 residues. The DNA of the CDR3 is TGTGCCAGCAGTGGGGACAGGGGTAACTATGGCTACACCTTC. Its protein is CASSGDRGNYGYTF.

The V call is TRBV19, the J call TRBJ2-2; D is perhaps TRBD2 (5 bases). The CDR3 spans 15 residues. CDR1 and CDR2 from the germline V gene are LNHDA and SQIVND (reference sequence). The ends were cut back, 6 bases at V and 3 bases at J, with 14 bases in the middle. The CDR3, as DNA: TGTGCCAGTAGACTTGTGGGAGCTGACACCGGGGAGCTGTTTTTT. The encoded protein is CASRLVGADTGELFF.

The V call is TRBV7-2, the J call TRBJ1-1; D ambiguous. V gave up 0 bases and J gave up 5 bases, with 13 bases separating them. The CDR3 is 15 amino acids. Germline loops: CDR1 SGHTA, CDR2 FQGNSA. CDR3 DNA sequence: TGTGCCAGCAGCTTAGCCCAACCTCCTATAACTGAAGCTTTCTTT. Translation: CASSLAQPPITEAFF.

DNA for the CDR3: TGTGCCAGCAGTTTGAGGGGGCAGGGCAATCAGCCCCAGCATTTT. Amino acids: CASSLRGQGNQPQHF. The rearrangement joins TRBV27 to TRBJ1-5; TRBD1 matches at 7 bases. Germline CDR1 MNHEY, CDR2 SMNVEV (reference sequence). The V and J ends lost 3 bases and 2 bases, in that order; junction bases with no gene match: 4. This CDR3 region has 15 residues.

The CDR3 region has the DNA TGTGCCAGCAGACAAGGGGGGGACTCCTCGAACACTGAAGCTTTCTTT. The encoded protein is CASRQGGDSSNTEAFF. The genes are TRBV28 and TRBJ1-1, with D tentatively TRBD1 (6 bases). Germline-derived CDR1 and CDR2 are MDHEN and SYDVKM. V was clipped by 6 bases and J by 1 base, with 18 bases between them. The CDR3 is 16 residues long.

The gene calls are TRBV30 and TRBJ1-5; D call uncertain. Germline CDR1 is GTSNPN and CDR2 is SVGIG (reference sequence). Trimming took off 0 bases at V and 3 bases at J, with 15 bases between the two ends. The CDR3 has 16 amino acids. Written as DNA, the CDR3 is TGTGCCTGGAGTGTAGGTCAGGTGCTGACCAATCAGCCCCAGCATTTT. The encoded protein is CAWSVGQVLTNQPQHF.

This rearrangement joins TRBV4-3 to TRBJ2-7; 10 bases agree with TRBD1. Germline values: CDR1 LGHNA, CDR2 YSLEER. The CDR3 covers 16 residues. The V gene end was trimmed by 3 bases and the J gene end by 3 bases; junction bases not matched to a gene: 8. This CDR3 is CASSQVGGQGGYEQYF. The DNA of the CDR3 is TGCGCCAGCAGCCAGGTGGGCGGACAGGGGGGCTACGAGCAGTACTTC.

The chain employs TRBV15 and TRBJ1-3; no clear D. The CDR3 consists of 13 residues. CDR1 and CDR2 from the germline V gene are LNHNV and YYDKDF (reference sequence). V lost 3 bases and J lost 7, with 10 bases in between. The DNA for the CDR3 is TGTGCCACCAGCAGTGACCGGCGGAACACCATATATTTT. Translating it yields CATSSDRRNTIYF.

This sequence joins TRBV29-1 and TRBJ2-1, with 8 bases matching TRBD2. CDR1 SQVTM and CDR2 ANQGSEA come from the germline V gene. This CDR3 region has 14 residues. Trimming removed 4 bases from V and 6 bases from J; junction bases left unmatched: 8. CDR3 DNA: TGCAGCGTTGGTACTAGCGGCGCATTCAATGAGCAGTTCTTC. The encoded protein is CSVGTSGAFNEQFF.